The source of this T cell receptor beta chain is a study of blood T cell repertoires in COVID-19. Study-wide background: Acute and convalescent COVID-19 samples came from the United States, Italy and Spain.

Patients at the Seattle site were enrolled during active infection and followed longitudinally. Original analysis: How many nucleated cells were present was estimated from reference gene primer amplification. The table came from immunoSEQ multiplex PCR; TCRdb's copy has only in-frame clones and leaves some out. Clonal size and the V and J genes are those of that table, whereas D and trimming came from the DNA. Of 200,000 to 250,000 clones in the sample, under 85% are singletons; the top ten hold under 10%. From germline, CDR1 is MNHEY and CDR2 SVGAGI. The CDR3 sequence is 13 residues long. V shed 0 bases and J shed 5 bases, with 7 bases lying between them.

Sequencing used peripheral blood. This sequence originates from an elderly woman with COVID-19, enrolled during active disease. J is TRBJ1-2 and V is TRBV6-5; D ambiguous. CDR3 nucleotide sequence: TGTGCCAGCAGTTACTCAGCATCATATGGCTACACCTTC. Translated, it gives CASSYSASYGYTF.